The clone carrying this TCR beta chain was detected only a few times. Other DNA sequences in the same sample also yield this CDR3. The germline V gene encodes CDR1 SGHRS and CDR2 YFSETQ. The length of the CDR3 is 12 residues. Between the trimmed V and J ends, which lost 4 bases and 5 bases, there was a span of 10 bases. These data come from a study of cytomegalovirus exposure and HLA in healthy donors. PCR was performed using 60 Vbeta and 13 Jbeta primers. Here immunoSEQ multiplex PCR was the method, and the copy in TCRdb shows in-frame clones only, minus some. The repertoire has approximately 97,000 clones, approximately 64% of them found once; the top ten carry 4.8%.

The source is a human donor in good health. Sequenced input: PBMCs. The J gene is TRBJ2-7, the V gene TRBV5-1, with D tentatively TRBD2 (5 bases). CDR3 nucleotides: TGCGCCAGCAGCCTAGCAAGGGACGAGCAGTACTTC. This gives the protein CASSLARDEQYF.